The present TCR beta chain was sequenced within a study of blood T cell repertoires in COVID-19. Study-wide background: Samples representing acute and convalescent COVID-19 were sourced from the United States, Italy and Spain. PBMCs, B-cell-depleted T cells, or T cells provided the cDNA or gDNA that made up the material.

Authors' analysis steps: Estimation of nucleated cell counts was performed using reference gene primer amplification. TCRdb keeps only in-frame clones here, not all; method: immunoSEQ multiplex PCR. D and trimming were read from the DNA, whereas the V and J calls and clone size are those reported in that table. The data contain more than 95,000 clones, 90% of them singletons. The table lists this clone with a count of one. Germline trimming cut 1 base from V and 0 bases from J; bases unmatched to any gene: 8. Per the germline V gene, CDR1 is LGHNA and CDR2 is YSLEER. The CDR3 has 18 residues. The clonotype originates from a human donor with active COVID-19. The donor label of this sample is uncertain. The chain employs TRBV4-3 and TRBJ2-1, with TRBD2 matching 8 bases. Sequencing was performed on peripheral blood. CDR3 loop: CASSQGVGLDSSYNEQFF. CDR3 DNA: TGCGCCAGCAGCCAAGGTGTGGGACTAGACTCCTCCTACAATGAGCAGTTCTTC.